Reported below is one T cell receptor (beta chain). These data originate in a study of cytomegalovirus exposure and HLA in healthy donors. The PCR ran on 60 Vbeta and 13 Jbeta primers. The assay was immunoSEQ multiplex PCR, and TCRdb's table has in-frame clones only and misses some. The sample includes roughly 50,000 clones. Trimming removed 5 bases from V and 1 base from J, with 8 bases in between. CDR3 size: 13 residues. Germline V gene data show CDR1 as MNHNS and CDR2 as SASEGT. Participants comprised healthy donors of bone marrow. Sequenced: PBMCs. This sequence joins TRBV6-1 and TRBJ1-2; D may be TRBD1 (6 bases). This receptor was taken from a woman aged 40-49 years in good health and CMV-seronegative. Here the CDR3 DNA reads TGTGCCAGCAGTATACAGGGTAACTATGGCTACACCTTC. Its translation is CASSIQGNYGYTF.